This TCR beta chain was profiled in a study of regulatory T cells in long-lasting Graves disease. Turning to the study itself: The study enrolled newly diagnosed Graves' patients on antithyroid drugs under 3 months. General study points: Preferential use of TRBV28, TRBJ1-2 and TRBJ2-5 was seen in persistent disease.

Trimming took 2 bases from V and 4 from J, leaving 8 bases between them. The CDR3 consists of 13 residues. Germline assignment: CDR1 SNHLY and CDR2 FYNNEI. This clonotype has a count of ten or more. Its cognate antigen is unknown. Noted time point: newly diagnosed GD, antithyroid drugs for less than 3 months. Extracted RNA from PBMCs served as the source of the TCR library. CDR3-region Arm-PCR and iRepertoire HTBI primers produced the TCR beta libraries. TCRdb itself ran the multiplex PCR reads through MiXCR, one entry per CDR3 protein. This table has about 540,000 distinct CDR3 sequences, around an eighth appearing once. In addition, the sample was reused for a study of T cells in Graves' hyperthyroidism and ophthalmopathy. That paper states: Absence of ophthalmopathy progression within 18 months defined stable Graves' hyperthyroidism.

The specimen was peripheral blood mononuclear cells (PBMCs), collected at new diagnosis, from a patient treated with antithyroid drugs. The sequence came from a man younger than 45 with Graves disease. The chain recombines TRBV2 with TRBJ1-2, with a tentative D call TRBD1 (5 bases). Here the CDR3 DNA reads TGTGCCAGCAGTGAACAGGGACCCTATGGCTACACCTTC. This gives the protein CASSEQGPYGYTF.